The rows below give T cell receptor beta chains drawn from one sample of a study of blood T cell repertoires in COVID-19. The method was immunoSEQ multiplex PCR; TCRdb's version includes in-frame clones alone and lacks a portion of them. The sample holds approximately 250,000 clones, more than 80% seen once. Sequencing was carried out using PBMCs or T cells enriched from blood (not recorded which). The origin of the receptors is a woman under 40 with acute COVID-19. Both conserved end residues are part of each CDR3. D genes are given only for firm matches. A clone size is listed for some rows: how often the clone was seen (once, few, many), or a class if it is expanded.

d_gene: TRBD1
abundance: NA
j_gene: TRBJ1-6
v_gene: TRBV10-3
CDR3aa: CATRDRDSSPLHF
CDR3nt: TGTGCCACCAGGGACAGGGATTCGTCACCCCTCCACTTT

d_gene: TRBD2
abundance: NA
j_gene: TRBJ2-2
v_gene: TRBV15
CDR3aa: CATSRDHLAGANTGELFF
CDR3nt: TGTGCCACCAGCAGAGATCATTTGGCGGGAGCGAACACCGGGGAGCTGTTTTTT

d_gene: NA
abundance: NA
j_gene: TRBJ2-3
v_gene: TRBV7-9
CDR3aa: CASSGQISTDTQYF
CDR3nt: TGTGCCAGCAGCGGACAAATAAGCACAGATACGCAGTATTTT

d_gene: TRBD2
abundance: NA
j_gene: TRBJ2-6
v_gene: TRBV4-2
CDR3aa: CASSPHRTSGRNGANVLTF
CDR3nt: TGTGCCAGCAGCCCCCATCGGACTAGCGGGAGAAATGGGGCCAACGTCCTGACTTTC

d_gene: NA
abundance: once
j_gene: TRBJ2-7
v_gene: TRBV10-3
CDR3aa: CAISEGQPVFYEQYF
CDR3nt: TGTGCCATCAGTGAAGGACAGCCCGTCTTCTACGAGCAGTACTTC

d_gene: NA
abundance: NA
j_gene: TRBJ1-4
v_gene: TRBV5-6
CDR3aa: CASSPNPGAGEKLFF
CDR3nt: TGTGCCAGCAGCCCAAATCCGGGAGCCGGGGAAAAACTGTTTTTT

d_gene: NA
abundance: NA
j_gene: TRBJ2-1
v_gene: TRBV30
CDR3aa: CAGRAWQGNNEQFF
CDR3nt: TGTGCTGGTCGGGCTTGGCAGGGAAACAATGAGCAGTTCTTC

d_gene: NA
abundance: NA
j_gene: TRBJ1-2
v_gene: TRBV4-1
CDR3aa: CASSLEDGTNYGYTF
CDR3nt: TGCGCCAGCAGCCTAGAGGACGGGACTAACTATGGCTACACCTTC

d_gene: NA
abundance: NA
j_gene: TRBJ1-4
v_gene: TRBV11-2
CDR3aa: CASSPQLGAQEKLFF
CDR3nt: TGTGCCAGCAGCCCACAGTTAGGGGCACAGGAAAAACTGTTTTTT

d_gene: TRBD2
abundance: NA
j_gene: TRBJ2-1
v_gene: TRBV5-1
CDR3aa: CASSHWTSGSDNEQFF
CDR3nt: TGCGCCAGCAGCCATTGGACTAGCGGGAGCGACAATGAGCAGTTCTTC

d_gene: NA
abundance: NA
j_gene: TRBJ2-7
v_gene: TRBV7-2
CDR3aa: CASSLGQPYEQYF
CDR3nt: TGTGCCAGCAGCTTAGGACAGCCCTACGAGCAGTACTTC

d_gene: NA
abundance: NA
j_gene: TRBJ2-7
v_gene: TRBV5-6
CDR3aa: CASSLGPPSFGYEQYF
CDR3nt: TGTGCCAGCAGCTTGGGGCCTCCGTCGTTCGGGTACGAGCAGTACTTC

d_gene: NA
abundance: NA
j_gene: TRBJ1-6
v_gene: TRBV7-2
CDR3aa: CASSFQGPNSPLHF
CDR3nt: TGTGCCAGCAGCTTTCAGGGGCCCAATTCACCCCTCCACTTT

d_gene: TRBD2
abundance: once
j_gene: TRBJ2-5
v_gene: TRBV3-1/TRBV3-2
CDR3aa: CASSRLAGTQETQYF
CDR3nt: TGTGCCAGCAGCCGTCTAGCGGGAACCCAAGAGACCCAGTACTTC

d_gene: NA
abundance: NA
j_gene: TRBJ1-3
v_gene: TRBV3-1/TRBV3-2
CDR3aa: CASSQGQDSGNTIYF
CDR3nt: TGTGCCAGCAGCCAAGGACAGGACTCTGGAAACACCATATATTTT

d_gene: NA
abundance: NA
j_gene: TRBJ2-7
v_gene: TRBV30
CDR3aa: CAWSRHYLPEDF
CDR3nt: TGTGCCTGGAGTCGCCATTACCTCCCTGAGGACTTC

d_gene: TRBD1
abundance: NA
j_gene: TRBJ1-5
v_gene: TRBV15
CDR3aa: CATSRDLGGDRSNQPQHF
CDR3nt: TGTGCCACCAGCAGAGATCTGGGTGGGGACAGGAGCAATCAGCCCCAGCATTTT

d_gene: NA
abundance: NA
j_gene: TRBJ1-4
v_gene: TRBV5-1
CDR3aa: CASRPGQINEKLFF
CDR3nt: TGCGCCAGCAGACCGGGACAAATTAATGAAAAACTGTTTTTT

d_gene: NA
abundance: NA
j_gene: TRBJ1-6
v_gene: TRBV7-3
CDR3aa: CASSLTGQTNSPLHF
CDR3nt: TGTGCCAGCAGCCTCACAGGACAGACCAATTCACCCCTCCACTTT

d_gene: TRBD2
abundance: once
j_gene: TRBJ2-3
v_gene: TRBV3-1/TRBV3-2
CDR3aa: CASRGTSGSPDTQYF
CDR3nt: TGTGCCAGCAGGGGGACTAGCGGGAGTCCGGATACGCAGTATTTT

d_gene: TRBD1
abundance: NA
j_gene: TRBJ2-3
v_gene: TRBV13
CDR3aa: CASSFRQGTDTQYF
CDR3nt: TGTGCCAGCAGCTTCCGACAGGGAACAGATACGCAGTATTTT

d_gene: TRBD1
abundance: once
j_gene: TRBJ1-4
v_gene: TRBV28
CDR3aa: CASSSPTGRANEKLFF
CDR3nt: TGTGCCAGCAGTTCCCCGACAGGGCGGGCTAATGAAAAACTGTTTTTT

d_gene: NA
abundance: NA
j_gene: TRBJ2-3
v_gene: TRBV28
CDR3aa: CASSFLQGQTVTDTQYF
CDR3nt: TGTGCCAGCAGTTTTTTACAGGGACAAACCGTCACAGATACGCAGTATTTT

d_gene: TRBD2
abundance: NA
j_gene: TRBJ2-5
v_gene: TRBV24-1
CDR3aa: CATSDASNPGLAIIQETQYF
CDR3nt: TGTGCCACCAGTGATGCCTCTAATCCGGGACTAGCGATAATCCAAGAGACCCAGTACTTC

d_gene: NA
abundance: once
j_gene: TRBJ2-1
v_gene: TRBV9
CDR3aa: CASSVGLAVEQFF
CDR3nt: TGTGCCAGCAGCGTAGGCCTAGCAGTTGAGCAGTTCTTC

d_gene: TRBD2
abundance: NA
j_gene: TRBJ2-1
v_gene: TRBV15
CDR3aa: CATSRLAGNYNEQFF
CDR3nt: TGTGCCACCAGCAGACTAGCGGGAAACTACAATGAGCAGTTCTTC

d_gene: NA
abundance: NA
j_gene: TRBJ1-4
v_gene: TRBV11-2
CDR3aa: CASSALQGEKLFF
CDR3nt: TGTGCCAGCAGCGCACTTCAGGGTGAAAAACTGTTTTTT

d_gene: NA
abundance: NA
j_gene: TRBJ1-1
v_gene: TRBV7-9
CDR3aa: CASSLRVETEAFF
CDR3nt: TGTGCCAGCAGCTTGAGGGTGGAGACTGAAGCTTTCTTT

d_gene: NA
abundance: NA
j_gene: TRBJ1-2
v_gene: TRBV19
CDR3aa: CASSRQSGPAGYTF
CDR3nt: TGTGCCAGTAGTAGACAAAGCGGGCCCGCAGGCTACACCTTC